This TCR beta chain was identified during a study of OX40 agonist ivuxolimab in advanced cancers. As for the study in general: Partial responses were seen in three patients, one with hepatocellular carcinoma and two with cutaneous melanoma. Study conclusions and caveats: Researchers did not establish what antigens the expanded peripheral T cells target. Clones of CD4+ and CD8+ blood T cells grew by week 6 at doses of 0.1 to 3.0 mg/kg.

A remark on this clone: What it binds is unknown.

Clones were sequenced by immunoSEQ multiplex PCR, and TCRdb holds only the in-frame ones, with some missing. The table shows 70,000 or so clones, with approximately 86% occurring only once. Germline V gives CDR1 MDHEN, CDR2 SYDVKM. V was pared by 5 bases and J by 7 bases, with 7 bases of the junction left unmatched. The CDR3 consists of 14 residues. The gene calls are TRBV28 and TRBJ2-7; 11 bases align to TRBD1. Here the sequenced sample was CD4+ or CD8+ T cells sorted from blood, taken in a trial of the OX40 agonist ivuxolimab. The TCR originated in an adult with an advanced solid tumor such as melanoma, head and neck, liver or kidney cancer. The CDR3 loop is CASSNTGQGGEQYF. CDR3 bases: TGTGCCAGCAGTAATACGGGACAGGGGGGGGAGCAGTACTTC.